In its sample, the clone carrying this T cell receptor beta chain was seen a few times. Its antigen is as yet unknown. The time point here: newly diagnosed GD, antithyroid drugs for less than 3 months. The TCR library was made from RNA that had been extracted from PBMCs in TRIzol. CDR3 regions were amplified by Arm-PCR using iRepertoire HTBI primers to build TCR beta libraries. MiXCR, applied by TCRdb to the multiplex PCR reads, yields one record per CDR3 protein. The sample gives hundreds of thousands of distinct CDR3 sequences, roughly 15% of which show up once; around 18% is in the top ten. The germline V gene has CDR1 DFQATT and CDR2 SNEGSKA (reference sequence). The CDR3 has 13 amino acids. V lost 6 bases to trimming and J lost 9 bases; unmatched junction nucleotides: 11. The sample belongs to a study of regulatory T cells in long-lasting Graves disease. Regarding the study as a whole: The study found TRBV28, TRBJ1-2 and TRBJ2-5 favored in persistent disease.

The data were also submitted as part of a second study, on T cells in Graves' hyperthyroidism and ophthalmopathy.

This rearrangement joins TRBV20-1 to TRBJ2-1; 7 bases align to TRBD2. The receptor comes from a woman aged 25 to 45 with Graves disease. Here the sequenced sample was peripheral blood mononuclear cells (PBMCs), taken at new diagnosis, from a patient treated with antithyroid drugs. The CDR3 nucleotides are TGCAGTGCACCGGGACTAACTTTTGTTGAGCAGTTCTTC. Its protein product is CSAPGLTFVEQFF.